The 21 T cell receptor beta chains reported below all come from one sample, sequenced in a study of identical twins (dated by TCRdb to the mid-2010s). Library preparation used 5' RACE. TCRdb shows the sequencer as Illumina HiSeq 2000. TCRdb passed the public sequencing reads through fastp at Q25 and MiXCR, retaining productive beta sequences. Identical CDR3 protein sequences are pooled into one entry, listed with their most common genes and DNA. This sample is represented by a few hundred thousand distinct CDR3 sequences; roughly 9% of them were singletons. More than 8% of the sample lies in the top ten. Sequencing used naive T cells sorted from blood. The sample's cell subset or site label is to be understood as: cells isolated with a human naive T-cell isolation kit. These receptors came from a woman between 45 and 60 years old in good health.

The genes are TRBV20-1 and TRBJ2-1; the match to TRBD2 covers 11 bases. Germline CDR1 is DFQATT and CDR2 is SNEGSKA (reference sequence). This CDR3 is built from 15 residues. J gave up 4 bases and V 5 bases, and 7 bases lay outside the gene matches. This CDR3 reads CSAPGLAGTYNEQFF. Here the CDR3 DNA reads TGCAGTGCTCCAGGACTAGCGGGTACTTACAATGAGCAGTTCTTC.

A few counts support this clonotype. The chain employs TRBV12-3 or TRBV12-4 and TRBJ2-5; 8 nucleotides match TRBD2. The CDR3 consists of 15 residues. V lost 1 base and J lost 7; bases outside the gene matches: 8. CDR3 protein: CASSLVTGGPGTQYF. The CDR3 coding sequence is TGTGCCAGCAGTTTAGTGACGGGAGGGCCGGGGACCCAGTACTTC.

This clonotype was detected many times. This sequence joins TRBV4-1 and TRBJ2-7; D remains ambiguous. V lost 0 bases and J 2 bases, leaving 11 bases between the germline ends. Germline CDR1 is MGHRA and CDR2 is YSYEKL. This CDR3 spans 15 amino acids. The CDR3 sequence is CASSQEYGMTYEQYF. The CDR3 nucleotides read TGCGCCAGCAGCCAAGAGTACGGAATGACCTACGAGCAGTACTTC.

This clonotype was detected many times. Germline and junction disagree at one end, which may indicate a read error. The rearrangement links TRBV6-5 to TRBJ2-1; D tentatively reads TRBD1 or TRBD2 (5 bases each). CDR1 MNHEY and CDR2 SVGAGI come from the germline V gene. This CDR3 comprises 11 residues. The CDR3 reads CASSYIGGTVF. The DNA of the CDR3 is TGTGCCAGCAGTTATATTGGGGGAACTGTCTTC.

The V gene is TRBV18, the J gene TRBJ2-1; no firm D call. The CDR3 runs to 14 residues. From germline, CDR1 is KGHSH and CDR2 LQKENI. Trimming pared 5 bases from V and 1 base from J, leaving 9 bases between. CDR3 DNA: TGTGCCAGCTCAAGCATTTCGTCCTACAATGAGCAGTTCTTC. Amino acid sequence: CASSSISSYNEQFF.

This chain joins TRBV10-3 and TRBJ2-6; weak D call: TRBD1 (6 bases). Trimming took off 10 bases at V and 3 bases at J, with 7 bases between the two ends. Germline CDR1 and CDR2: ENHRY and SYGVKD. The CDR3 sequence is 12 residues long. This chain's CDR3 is CATRGGANVLTF. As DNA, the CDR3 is TGTGCCACCAGGGGTGGGGCCAACGTCCTGACTTTC.

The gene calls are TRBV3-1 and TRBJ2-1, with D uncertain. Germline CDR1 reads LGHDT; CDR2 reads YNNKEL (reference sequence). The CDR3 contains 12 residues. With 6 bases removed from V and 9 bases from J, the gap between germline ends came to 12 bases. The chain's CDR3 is CASSPSVGEQFF. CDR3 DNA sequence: TGTGCCAGCAGTCCAAGCGTCGGTGAGCAGTTCTTC.

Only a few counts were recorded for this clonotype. CDR3 in amino acids: CASSLGLSSGRAGDTQYF. The CDR3 nucleotides are TGTGCCAGCAGCTTAGGATTGAGTAGCGGGAGGGCCGGAGATACGCAGTATTTT. The chain links TRBV11-2 to TRBJ2-3, with 11 bases lining up with TRBD2. This CDR3 spans 18 amino acids. CDR1 SGHAT and CDR2 FQNNGV come from the germline V gene. V shed 1 base, J shed 5 bases, and the junction held 11 bases outside the gene matches.

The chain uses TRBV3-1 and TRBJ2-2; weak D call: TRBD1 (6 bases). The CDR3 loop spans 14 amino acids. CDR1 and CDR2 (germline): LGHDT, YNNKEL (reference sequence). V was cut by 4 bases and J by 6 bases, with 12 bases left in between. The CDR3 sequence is CASSPKGDAGELFF. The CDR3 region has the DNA TGTGCCAGCAGCCCTAAGGGGGACGCCGGGGAGCTGTTTTTT. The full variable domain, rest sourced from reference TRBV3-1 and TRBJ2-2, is DTAVSQTPKYLVTQMGNDKSIKCEQNLGHDTMYWYKQDSKKFLKIMFSYNNKELIINETVPNRFSPKSPDKAHLNLHINSLELGDSAVYFCASSPKGDAGELFFGEGSRLTVL.

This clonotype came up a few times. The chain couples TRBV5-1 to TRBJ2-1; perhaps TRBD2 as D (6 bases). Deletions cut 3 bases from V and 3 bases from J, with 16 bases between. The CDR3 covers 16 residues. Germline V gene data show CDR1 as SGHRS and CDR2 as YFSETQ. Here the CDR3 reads CASSWGWRAGYNEQFF. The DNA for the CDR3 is TGCGCCAGCAGCTGGGGATGGAGGGCCGGCTACAATGAGCAGTTCTTC.

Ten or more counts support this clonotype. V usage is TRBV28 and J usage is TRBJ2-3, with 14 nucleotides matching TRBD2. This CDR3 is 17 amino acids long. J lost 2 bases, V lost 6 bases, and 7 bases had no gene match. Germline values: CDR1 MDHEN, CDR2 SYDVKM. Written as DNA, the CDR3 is TGTGCCAGCAGCCCCCCGACTAGCGGGAGGGACACAGATACGCAGTATTTT. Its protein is CASSPPTSGRDTDTQYF.

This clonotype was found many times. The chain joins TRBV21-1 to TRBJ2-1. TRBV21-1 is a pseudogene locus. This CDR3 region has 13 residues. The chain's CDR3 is CASSRPVGFGQFF. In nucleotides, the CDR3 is TGTGCCAGCAGCAGGCCGGTGGGCTTTGGGCAGTTCTTC.

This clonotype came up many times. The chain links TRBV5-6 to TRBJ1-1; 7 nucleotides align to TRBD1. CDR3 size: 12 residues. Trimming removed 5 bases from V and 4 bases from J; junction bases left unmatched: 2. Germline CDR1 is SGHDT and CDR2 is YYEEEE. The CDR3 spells CASRAGGTEAFF. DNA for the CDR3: TGTGCCAGCAGGGCAGGGGGCACTGAAGCTTTCTTT.

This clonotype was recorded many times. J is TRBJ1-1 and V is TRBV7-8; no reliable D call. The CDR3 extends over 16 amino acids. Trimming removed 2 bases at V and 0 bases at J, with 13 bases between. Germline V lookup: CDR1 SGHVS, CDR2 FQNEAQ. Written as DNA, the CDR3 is TGTGCCAGCAGCTTATTCCAGGTCTCCATGAACACTGAAGCTTTCTTT. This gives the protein CASSLFQVSMNTEAFF.

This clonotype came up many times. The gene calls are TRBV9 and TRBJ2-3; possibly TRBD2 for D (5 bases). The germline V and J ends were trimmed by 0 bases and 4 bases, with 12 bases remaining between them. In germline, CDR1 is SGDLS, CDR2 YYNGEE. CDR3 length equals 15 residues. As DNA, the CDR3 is TGTGCCAGCAGCGTAGCTTGGGTCGGGGCAGATACGCAGTATTTT. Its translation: CASSVAWVGADTQYF.

CDR3 bases: TGTGCCAGCAGCCTTTGGCTAGCGGGGGCCTACAATGAGCAGTTCTTC. Translation gives CASSLWLAGAYNEQFF. V and J are TRBV7-2 and TRBJ2-1, with TRBD2 matching 10 bases. The trim removed 5 bases at V and 2 bases at J, leaving 6 bases unmatched. Germline assignment: CDR1 SGHTA and CDR2 FQGNSA. This CDR3 is 16 amino acids long.

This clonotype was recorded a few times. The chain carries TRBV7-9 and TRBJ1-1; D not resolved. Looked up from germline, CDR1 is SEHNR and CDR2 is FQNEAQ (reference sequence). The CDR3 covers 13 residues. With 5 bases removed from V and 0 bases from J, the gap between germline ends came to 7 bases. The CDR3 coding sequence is TGTGCCAGCAGCAGAAGATTGAACACTGAAGCTTTCTTT. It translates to CASSRRLNTEAFF.

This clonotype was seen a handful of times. The DNA of the CDR3 is TGTGCCAGCAGCACCTCCCTCCTAAGAGAGCAGTTCTTC. Its translation is CASSTSLLREQFF. V gene TRBV6-5 combines with J gene TRBJ2-1; D not certain. The germline V gene encodes CDR1 MNHEY and CDR2 SVGAGI. V was cut by 6 bases and J by 10 bases, with 16 bases left in between. This CDR3 has 13 amino acids.

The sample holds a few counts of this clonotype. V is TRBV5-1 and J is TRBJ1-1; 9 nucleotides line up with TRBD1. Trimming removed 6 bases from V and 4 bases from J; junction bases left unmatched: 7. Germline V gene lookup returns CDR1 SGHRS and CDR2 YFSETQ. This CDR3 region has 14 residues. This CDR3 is CASNLLTGGTEAFF. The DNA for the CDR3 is TGCGCCAGCAACCTCTTGACAGGGGGCACTGAAGCTTTCTTT.

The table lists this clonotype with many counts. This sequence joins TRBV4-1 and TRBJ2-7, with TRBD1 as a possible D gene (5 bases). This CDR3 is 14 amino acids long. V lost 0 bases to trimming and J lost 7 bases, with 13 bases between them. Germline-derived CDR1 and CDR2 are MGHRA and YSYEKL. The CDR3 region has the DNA TGCGCCAGCAGCCAAGATCAGGGCCGTTTGGAGCAGTACTTC. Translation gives CASSQDQGRLEQYF.

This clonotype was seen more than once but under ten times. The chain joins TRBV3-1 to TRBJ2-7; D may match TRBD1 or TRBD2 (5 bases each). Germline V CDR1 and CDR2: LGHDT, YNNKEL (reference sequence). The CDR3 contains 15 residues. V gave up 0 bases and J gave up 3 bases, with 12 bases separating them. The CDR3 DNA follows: TGTGCCAGCAGCCAAGAAGCCTTGGGGGTCTACGAGCAGTACTTC. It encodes CASSQEALGVYEQYF.